These 9 T cell receptor beta chains originate from one sample sequenced in a study of shared clonotypes between healthy human individuals. It was CD45RO-negative cells, positively selected for CCR7, that made up naive CD8 cells, with terminally differentiated effector memory CD45RA+ cells excluded. The table came from immunoSEQ multiplex PCR; TCRdb's copy has only in-frame clones and leaves some out. Altogether under 2,000,000 clones are present, about 95% being singletons, with the ten largest covering around 1.2%. Sequenced sample: naive CD8+ T cells sorted from blood. The source is a man aged 18 to 35 in good health.

J is TRBJ1-6 and V is TRBV7-2, with D uncertain. This CDR3 is built from 15 residues. CDR1 and CDR2 (germline): SGHTA, FQGNSA. The ends were cut back, 6 bases at V and 9 bases at J, with 18 bases in the middle. For the CDR3, the DNA is TGTGCCAGCAGGAAAATATCCCCGGGCCCTTCACCCCTCCACTTT. Protein: CASRKISPGPSPLHF.

Points on this clone: The identical CDR3 is also encoded by other nucleotide sequences in the sample. The chain recombines TRBV7-9 with TRBJ1-5; D is undetermined. The CDR3 has 14 amino acids. The germline V gene encodes CDR1 SEHNR and CDR2 FQNEAQ (reference sequence). V was clipped by 0 bases and J by 1 base, with 4 bases between them. CDR3 residues: CASSLADSNQPQHF. In DNA, the CDR3 is TGTGCCAGCAGCTTAGCGGACAGCAATCAGCCCCAGCATTTT.

CDR3 in amino acids: CASSILALYNEQFF. CDR3 coding DNA: TGTGCCAGCAGCATTCTAGCGCTCTACAATGAGCAGTTCTTC. The chain has TRBV7-2 and TRBJ2-1, with D maybe TRBD2 (6 bases). Per germline, CDR1 SGHTA and CDR2 FQGNSA. V dropped 5 bases and J dropped 3 bases, with 11 bases sitting between them. The CDR3 covers 14 residues.

The chain joins TRBV5-6 to TRBJ2-3, with D hard to call. The CDR3 contains 14 residues. The germline CDR1 and CDR2 sequences are SGHDT and YYEEEE. V shed 4 bases and J shed 4 bases, with 13 bases lying between them. CDR3 loop: CASSTGILADTQYF. DNA for the CDR3: TGTGCCAGCAGCACCGGAATCCTCGCAGATACGCAGTATTTT.

The chain employs TRBV13 and TRBJ2-5; maybe TRBD2 (5 bases). CDR3 length: 14 amino acids. The germline V and J ends were trimmed by 0 bases and 2 bases, with 7 bases remaining between them. Per germline, CDR1 PRHDT and CDR2 FYEKMQ (reference sequence). This CDR3 is CASSLGLEQETQYF. Here the CDR3 DNA reads TGTGCCAGCAGCTTAGGACTAGAGCAAGAGACCCAGTACTTC.

V gene TRBV10-3 combines with J gene TRBJ2-7; unclear D gene. Deletions cut 5 bases from V and 0 bases from J, with 14 bases between. CDR3 length: 15 amino acids. CDR1 is ENHRY and CDR2 is SYGVKD in the germline V gene. The CDR3 nucleotides read TGTGCCATCAGTTATTCCGCGGCTAGCTCCTACGAGCAGTACTTC. Translating it yields CAISYSAASSYEQYF.

As concerns this clone: At the DNA level, this CDR3 is encoded by other sequences in the same sample as well. The chain carries TRBV27 and TRBJ2-2; 7 bases fit TRBD2. CDR3 length: 16 residues. The junction had 5 bases not matched to a gene; V was cut back by 0 bases and J by 4 bases. CDR1 is MNHEY, CDR2 SMNVEV, per germline (reference sequence). CDR3 nucleotide sequence: TGTGCCAGCAGTTTATCCGCGGGAGCGGGCACCGGGGAGCTGTTTTTT. Amino acid sequence: CASSLSAGAGTGELFF.

The CDR3 DNA sequence: TGCGCCAGCAGCCAAGATCGTGGCGCGTACAATGAGCAGTTCTTC. Translating it yields CASSQDRGAYNEQFF. The chain is built from TRBV4-3 and TRBJ2-1; D call uncertain. V was clipped by 0 bases and J by 4 bases, with 10 bases between them. In germline, CDR1 is LGHNA, CDR2 YSLEER. This CDR3 contains 15 residues.

This clone was seen a handful of times. The same CDR3 also results from other DNA sequences found in this sample. The chain carries TRBV5-6 and TRBJ2-7, with 7 bases identical to TRBD1. The junction had 1 base not matched to a gene; V was cut back by 0 bases and J by 1 base. Germline lookup yields CDR1 SGHDT and CDR2 YYEEEE. The CDR3 sequence is 14 residues long. CDR3 region: CASSLGGQSYEQYF. The CDR3, as DNA: TGTGCCAGCAGCTTGGGGGGACAGTCCTACGAGCAGTACTTC.